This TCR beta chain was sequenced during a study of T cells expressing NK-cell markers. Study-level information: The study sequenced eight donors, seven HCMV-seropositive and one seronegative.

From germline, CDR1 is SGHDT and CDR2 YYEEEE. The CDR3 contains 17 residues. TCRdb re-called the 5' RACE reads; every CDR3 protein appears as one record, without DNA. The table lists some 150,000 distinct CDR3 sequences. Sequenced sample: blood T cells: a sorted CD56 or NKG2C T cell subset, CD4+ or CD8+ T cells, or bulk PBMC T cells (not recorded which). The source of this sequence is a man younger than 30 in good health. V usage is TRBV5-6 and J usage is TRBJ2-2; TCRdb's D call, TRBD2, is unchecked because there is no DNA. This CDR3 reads CASSLSLGGPISGELFF. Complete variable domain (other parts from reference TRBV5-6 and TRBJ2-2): DAGVTQSPTHLIKTRGQQVTLRCSPKSGHDTVSWYQQALGQGPQFIFQYYEEEERQRGNFPDRFSGHQFPNYSSELNVNALLLGDSALYLCASSLSLGGPISGELFFGEGSRLTVL.